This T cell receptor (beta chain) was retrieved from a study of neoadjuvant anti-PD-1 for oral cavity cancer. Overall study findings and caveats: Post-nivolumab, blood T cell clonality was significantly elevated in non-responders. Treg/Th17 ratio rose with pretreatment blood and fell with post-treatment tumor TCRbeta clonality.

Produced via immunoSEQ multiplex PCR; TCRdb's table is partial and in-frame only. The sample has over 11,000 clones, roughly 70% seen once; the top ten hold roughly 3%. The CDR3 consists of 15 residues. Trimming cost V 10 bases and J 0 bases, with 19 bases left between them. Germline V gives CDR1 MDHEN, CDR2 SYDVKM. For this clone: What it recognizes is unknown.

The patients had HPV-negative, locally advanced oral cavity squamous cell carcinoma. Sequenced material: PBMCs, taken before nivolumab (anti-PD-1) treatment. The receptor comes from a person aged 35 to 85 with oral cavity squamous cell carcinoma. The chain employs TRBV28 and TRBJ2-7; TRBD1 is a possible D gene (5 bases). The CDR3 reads CATTMAGSVSYEQYF. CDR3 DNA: TGTGCCACCACAATGGCAGGGTCGGTCTCCTACGAGCAGTACTTC.